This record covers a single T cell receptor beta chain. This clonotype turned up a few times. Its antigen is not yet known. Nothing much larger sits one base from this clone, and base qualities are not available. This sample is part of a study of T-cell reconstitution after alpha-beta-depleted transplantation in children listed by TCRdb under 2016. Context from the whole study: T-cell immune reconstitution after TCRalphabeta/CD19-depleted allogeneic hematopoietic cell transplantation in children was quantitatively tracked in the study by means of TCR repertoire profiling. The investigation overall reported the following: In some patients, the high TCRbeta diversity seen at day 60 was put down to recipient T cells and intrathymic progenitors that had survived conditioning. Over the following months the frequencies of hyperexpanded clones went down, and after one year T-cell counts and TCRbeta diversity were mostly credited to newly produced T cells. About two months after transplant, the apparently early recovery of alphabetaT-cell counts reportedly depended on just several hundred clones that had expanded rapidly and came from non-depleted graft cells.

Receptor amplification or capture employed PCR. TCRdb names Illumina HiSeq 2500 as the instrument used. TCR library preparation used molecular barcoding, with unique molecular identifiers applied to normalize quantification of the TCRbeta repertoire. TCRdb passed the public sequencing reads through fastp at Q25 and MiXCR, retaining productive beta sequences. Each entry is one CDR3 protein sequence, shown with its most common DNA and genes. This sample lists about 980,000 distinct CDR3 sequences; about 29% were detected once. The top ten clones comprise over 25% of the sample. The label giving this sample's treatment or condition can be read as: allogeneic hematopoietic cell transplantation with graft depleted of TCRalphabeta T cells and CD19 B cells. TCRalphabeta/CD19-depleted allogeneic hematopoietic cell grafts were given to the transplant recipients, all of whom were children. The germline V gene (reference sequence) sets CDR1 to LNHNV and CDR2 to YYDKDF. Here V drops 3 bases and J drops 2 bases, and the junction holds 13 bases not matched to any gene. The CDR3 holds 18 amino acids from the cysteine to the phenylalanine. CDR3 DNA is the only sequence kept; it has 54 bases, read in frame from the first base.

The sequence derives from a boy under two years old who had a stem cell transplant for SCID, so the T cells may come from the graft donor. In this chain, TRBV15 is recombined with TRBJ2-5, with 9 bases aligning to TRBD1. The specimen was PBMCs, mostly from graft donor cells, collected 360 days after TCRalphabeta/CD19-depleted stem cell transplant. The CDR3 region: CATSRNYQRTGVQETQYF. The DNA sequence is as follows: TGTGCCACCAGCAGGAACTACCAAAGGACAGGGGTACAAGAGACCCAGTACTTC.